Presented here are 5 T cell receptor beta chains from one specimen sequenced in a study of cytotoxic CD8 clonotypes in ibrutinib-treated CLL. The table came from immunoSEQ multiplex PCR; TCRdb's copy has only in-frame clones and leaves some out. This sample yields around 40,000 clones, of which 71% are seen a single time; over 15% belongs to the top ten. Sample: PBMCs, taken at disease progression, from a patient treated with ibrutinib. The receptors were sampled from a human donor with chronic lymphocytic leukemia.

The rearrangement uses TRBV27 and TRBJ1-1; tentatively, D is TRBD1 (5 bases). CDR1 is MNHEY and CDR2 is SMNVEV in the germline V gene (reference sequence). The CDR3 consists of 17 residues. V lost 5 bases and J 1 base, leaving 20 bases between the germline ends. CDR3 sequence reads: CASSARGGDRGNTEAFF. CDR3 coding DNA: TGTGCCAGCAGTGCCCGGGGAGGGGACCGTGGGAACACTGAAGCTTTCTTT.

In DNA, the CDR3 is TGTGCCAGCAGCTTGGTTTTAGCGGGACAAGAGACCCAGTACTTC. Translated: CASSLVLAGQETQYF. The V call is TRBV5-5, the J call TRBJ2-5; 8 bases line up with TRBD2. After removal of 0 bases from V and 2 bases from J, the junction contained 3 bases not matched to a gene. Germline loops: CDR1 SGHKS, CDR2 YYEKEE (reference sequence). The CDR3 runs to 15 residues.

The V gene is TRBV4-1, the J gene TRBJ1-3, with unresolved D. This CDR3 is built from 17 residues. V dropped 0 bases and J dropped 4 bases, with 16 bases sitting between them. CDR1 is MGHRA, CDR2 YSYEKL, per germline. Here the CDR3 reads CASSQDGMAVRGNTIYF. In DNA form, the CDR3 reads TGCGCCAGCAGCCAAGACGGCATGGCAGTTAGAGGAAACACCATATATTTT.

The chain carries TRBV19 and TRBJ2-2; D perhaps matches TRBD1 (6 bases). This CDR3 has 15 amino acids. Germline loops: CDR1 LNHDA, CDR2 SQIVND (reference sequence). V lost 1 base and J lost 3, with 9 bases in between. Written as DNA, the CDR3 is TGTGCCAGTAGTATAGGAGGGGGATACACCGGGGAGCTGTTTTTT. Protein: CASSIGGGYTGELFF.

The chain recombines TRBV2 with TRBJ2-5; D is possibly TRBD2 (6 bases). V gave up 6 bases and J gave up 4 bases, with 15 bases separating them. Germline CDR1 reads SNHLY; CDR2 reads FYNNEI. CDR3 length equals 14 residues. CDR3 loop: CASSANRDSETQYF. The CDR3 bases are TGTGCCAGCAGCGCAAACCGGGACTCAGAGACCCAGTACTTC.